This record concerns one TCR beta chain sequence. Germline trimming cut 10 bases from V and 3 bases from J; bases unmatched to any gene: 7. This CDR3 is 14 amino acids long. Germline V lookup: CDR1 ENHRY, CDR2 SYGVKD. The record originates from a study of blood T cell repertoires in COVID-19. Whole-study context: T cells, B-cell-depleted T cells, or PBMCs supplied cDNA or gDNA.

Per the authors' pipeline: Estimation of nucleated cell counts relied on the amplification of reference gene primers. Assay used: immunoSEQ multiplex PCR; TCRdb lists only in-frame clones, some missing. V, J and clone size are those of that table, while D and trimming were read from the DNA. Of 250,000 to 350,000 clones listed, 87% are singletons. The chain combines TRBV10-3 with TRBJ1-5; 9 bases are a match to TRBD1. Specimen: peripheral blood. The TCR sequence derives from a young man with active or convalescent COVID-19. The CDR3 here is CATQQGASNQPQHF. CDR3 nucleotides: TGTGCCACGCAACAGGGGGCTTCCAATCAGCCCCAGCATTTT.